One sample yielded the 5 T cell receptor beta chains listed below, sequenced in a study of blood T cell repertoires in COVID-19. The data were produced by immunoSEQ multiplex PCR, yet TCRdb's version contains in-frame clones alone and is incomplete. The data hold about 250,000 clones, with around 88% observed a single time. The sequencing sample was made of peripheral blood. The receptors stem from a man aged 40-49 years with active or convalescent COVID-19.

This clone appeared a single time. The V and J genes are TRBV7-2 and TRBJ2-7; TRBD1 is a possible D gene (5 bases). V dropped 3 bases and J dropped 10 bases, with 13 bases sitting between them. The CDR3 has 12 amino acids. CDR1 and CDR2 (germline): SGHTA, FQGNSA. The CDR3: CASSLDNLGQYF. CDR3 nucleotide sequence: TGTGCCAGCAGCTTGGACAACCTGGGCCAGTACTTC.

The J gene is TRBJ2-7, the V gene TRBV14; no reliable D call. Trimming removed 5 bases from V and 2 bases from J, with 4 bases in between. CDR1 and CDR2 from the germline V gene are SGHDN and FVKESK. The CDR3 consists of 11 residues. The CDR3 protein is CASSGAYEQYF. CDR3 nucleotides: TGTGCCAGCAGCGGAGCCTACGAGCAGTACTTC. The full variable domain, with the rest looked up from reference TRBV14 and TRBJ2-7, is EAGVTQFPSHSVIEKGQTVTLRCDPISGHDNLYWYRRVMGKEIKFLLHFVKESKQDESGMPNNRFLAERTGGTYSTLKVQPAELEDSGVYFCASSGAYEQYFGPGTRLTVT.

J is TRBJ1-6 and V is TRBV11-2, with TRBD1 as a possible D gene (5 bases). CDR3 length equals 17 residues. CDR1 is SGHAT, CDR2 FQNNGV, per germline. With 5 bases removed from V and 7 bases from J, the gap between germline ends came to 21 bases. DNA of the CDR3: TGTGCCAGCAGCCCCCATATAGTGGGGGGGAAAAATTCACCCCTCCACTTT. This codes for CASSPHIVGGKNSPLHF.

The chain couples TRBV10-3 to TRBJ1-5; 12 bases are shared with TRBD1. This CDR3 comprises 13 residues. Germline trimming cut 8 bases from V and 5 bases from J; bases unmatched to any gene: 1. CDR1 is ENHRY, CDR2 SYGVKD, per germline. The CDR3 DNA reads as TGTGCCATCGGGGACAGGGGGCATCAGCCCCAGCATTTT. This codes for CAIGDRGHQPQHF.

The CDR3, as DNA: TGTGCCAGCAGCCCCGACAGGGTCCAGGAAAAACTGTTTTTT. Its translation is CASSPDRVQEKLFF. The chain uses TRBV3-1 (or the pseudogene TRBV3-2) and TRBJ1-4; 7 bases align to TRBD1. The CDR3 totals 14 residues. Unmatched junction bases numbered 7, after V lost 4 bases and J lost 8 bases. Germline lookup yields CDR1 LGHDT and CDR2 YNNKEL (reference sequence).